This T cell receptor (beta chain) is drawn from a study of breast tumors, draining lymph nodes, adjacent tissues. This clonotype was observed many times. TCRdb re-called the multiplex PCR reads with MiXCR, one entry per CDR3 protein. The table includes over 200,000 distinct CDR3 sequences, 30% to 35% detected once. Axillary draining lymph nodes of breast cancer patients supplied the node samples. The origin of this receptor is a female donor with breast cancer. Some clones in this sample may be carry-over from other donors' samples. What was sequenced was axillary lymph node tissue.

CDR3 loop: CASSDEGIHSNEQYF. DNA of the CDR3: TGCGCCAGCAGTGATGAAGGAATACATTCGAACGAGCAGTACTTC. This chain connects TRBV10-1 to TRBJ2-7; D ambiguous. CDR3 length: 15 amino acids. V was clipped by 3 bases and J by 5 bases, with 17 bases between them. Germline-derived CDR1 and CDR2 are WNHNN and SYGVQD (reference sequence).